Sequencing of this T cell receptor beta chain was carried out in a study of cytomegalovirus exposure and HLA in healthy donors. Study in general: Ancestry clustering placed roughly four fifths of under 450 genotyped donors in the Caucasian-associated cluster.

With V trimmed by 5 bases and J by 7 bases, 10 bases remained unmatched. The CDR3 has 14 residues. The germline V gene has CDR1 SEHNR and CDR2 FQNEAQ (reference sequence). The study, taken as a whole, reports: Among the most significant clusters, several appeared linked to common viral pathogens in a later analysis. The study designated around 150 TCR beta chains cytomegalovirus-associated. For presence/absence analyses, sequencing depth was assumed to be roughly uniform across donors.

The PCR contained 60 Vbeta and 13 Jbeta primers. The protocol was immunoSEQ multiplex PCR, while the TCRdb copy is restricted to in-frame clones and leaves out a portion. The top ten clones hold approximately 8.2% of a sample with about 140,000 clones, more than 60% of them seen once. Comments on this clone: Antigen: not known.

The V gene is TRBV7-9, the J gene TRBJ1-2; TRBD1 matches 7 bases. This sequence was found in a woman aged 45-60 years in good health and CMV-seropositive. The sample was PBMCs. The CDR3 loop reads CASSLKGQSPGYTF. DNA of the CDR3: TGTGCCAGCAGCCTCAAGGGACAGTCGCCTGGCTACACCTTC.